Presented here are 5 T cell receptor beta chains from one specimen sequenced in a study of cytomegalovirus exposure and HLA in healthy donors. The primer mix had 60 Vbeta and 13 Jbeta primers. Libraries were prepared by immunoSEQ multiplex PCR; TCRdb keeps only in-frame clonotypes and omits some of them. The sample includes 150,000 to 200,000 clones, 70% to 80% seen only once; the top ten take around 1.4%. Sequences were obtained from PBMCs. Source of these receptors: a male donor in good health and CMV-seronegative.

The chain recombines TRBV6-5 with TRBJ1-2; 9 nucleotides align to TRBD1. Trimming took 5 bases from V and 3 from J; bases not matched to a gene: 4. Germline CDR1 reads MNHEY; CDR2 reads SVGAGI. The CDR3 is 14 residues long. The CDR3 here is CASSPGQGDYGYTF. DNA of the CDR3: TGTGCCAGCAGTCCGGGACAGGGTGACTATGGCTACACCTTC.

This clone occurred a few times. The genes are TRBV10-3 and TRBJ2-3, with a possible D match to TRBD2 (7 bases). The V gene lost 4 bases and the J gene lost 1 base, with 18 bases spanning the gap. In germline, CDR1 is ENHRY, CDR2 SYGVKD. This CDR3 has 17 residues. CDR3 sequence: CAISGGGSGDGTDTQYF. The CDR3 nucleotides read TGTGCCATCAGTGGAGGGGGAAGCGGGGACGGCACAGATACGCAGTATTTT.

CDR3 in DNA: TGTGCCAGCCTCGGCAGGGAGGACAACACAGATACGCAGTATTTT. This sequence encodes CASLGREDNTDTQYF. The chain combines TRBV6-6 with TRBJ2-3, with D possibly matching TRBD2 (6 bases). The length of the CDR3 is 15 residues. The germline gives CDR1 MNHNY, CDR2 SVGAGI (reference sequence). Trimming took off 8 bases at V and 2 bases at J, with 17 bases between the two ends.

The rearrangement joins TRBV7-2 to TRBJ2-1; D may be TRBD1 (6 bases). The germline CDR1 and CDR2 sequences are SGHTA and FQGNSA. Trimming removed 1 base at V and 3 bases at J, with 10 bases between. This CDR3 has 15 residues. The CDR3 loop reads CASSLDSGHYNEQFF. CDR3 nucleotides: TGTGCCAGCAGCTTAGACTCGGGACACTACAATGAGCAGTTCTTC. Together with reference TRBV7-2 and TRBJ2-1, the CDR3 gives the full variable domain: GAGVSQSPSNKVTEKGKDVELRCDPISGHTALYWYRQSLGQGLEFLIYFQGNSAPDKSGLPSDRFSAERTGGSVSTLTIQRTQQEDSAVYLCASSLDSGHYNEQFFGPGTRLTVL.

The chain combines TRBV28 with TRBJ1-2; possibly TRBD1 for D (6 bases). V lost 4 bases and J lost 0, with 15 bases in between. Germline CDR1 reads MDHEN; CDR2 reads SYDVKM. The CDR3 sequence is 16 residues long. The CDR3 reads CASSSPDRSTNYGYTF. As DNA, the CDR3 is TGTGCCAGCAGTTCCCCCGACAGGTCCACTAACTATGGCTACACCTTC.